This T cell receptor (beta chain) comes out of a study of cytomegalovirus exposure and HLA in healthy donors (dated by TCRdb to 2015 to 2018). General notes on the study: An earlier analysis of around 600 of the donors reported 250 to 300 Gb of sequence data and more than 90 million unique TCR beta sequences from about 179 million T cells. Typing coverage varied by locus: 629-630 donors for A, B, C, DRB1 and DQB1; around 560 for DQA1; more than 600 for DPA1; around 450 for DPB1. A separate validation cohort of over 95 different subjects was used in addition to the roughly 720-subject first cohort. All discovery cohort repertoires had been generated using a single sequencing platform. Class I and class II HLA loci were covered by the typing at four-digit resolution. To decide whether each TCR beta V gene segment behaved as functional or pseudogenic, an earlier analysis of approximately 620 of the donors relied on high-throughput TCR beta sequencing. Approximately 300 gigabases of sequencing data and tens of millions of unique TCR sequences were included in an early release covering about 620 HLA-typed donors. The study combined high-throughput TCR immunosequencing, statistical association of individual TCRs with disease status, and machine learning to predict cytomegalovirus infection status. Roughly five DR-DQ haplotypes were handled as single units for association and clustering because linkage in the cohort was strong. The study profiled the T cell repertoires of 500 to 800 subjects by immunosequencing and related them to cytomegalovirus serostatus. Of the 398 genotyped donors, 75% to 85% were placed in the genetic ancestry cluster associated with self-reported Caucasian donors. Rather than drawing on any new phenotypic data, the later analysis identified candidate immune exposures from TCR beta sequences and the way those sequences occurred across donors. Among about 400 genotyped donors of the cohort, an average of around 240,000 unique TCR beta nucleotide sequences was sequenced per donor, of which roughly 18% were non-productive. The study aimed to test whether signatures of past pathogen exposure could be identified by cataloging public T cell receptors. Donor age, sex, ethnicity and CMV serostatus were compiled together with the repertoire data. In a later genetic analysis, genome-wide SNP genotypes for 398 of the 666 donors were used, and that subset was treated as a discovery cohort. A later analysis re-examined previously published TCR beta repertoires from more than 650 donors and added high-resolution HLA genotyping to investigate patterns of TCR occurrence. What the research found in general, with its limitations: In vitro tests confirmed that a few of the cytomegalovirus-associated TCR beta chains recognize cytomegalovirus antigens. The study listed 150 to 200 TCR beta chains as associated with cytomegalovirus. While some public TCRs were present in many individuals, most TCR sequences turned up only very rarely across donors. The earlier analysis of 587 of the donors excluded approximately 17 rarely observed V segments, including chromosome 9 orphons, because counts were too low. A later analysis found that most CMV-associated TCR beta chains appeared HLA-restricted, with HLA associations seemingly driven largely by CMV exposure. A later genetic analysis reported fewer N-insertions in productive TCRs among donors in an Asian-associated ancestry cluster than the roughly 670-donor mean. In a later genetic analysis, a missense DCLRE1C variant was associated with V-gene and J-gene trimming of TCR beta chains, and the association was replicated in an independent cohort. A further reported finding was that TCR beta sequences accurately predicted the HLA-A and HLA-B alleles for most subjects in the first cohort. Cytomegalovirus status was reported to be diagnosed by the classifier with high specificity and sensitivity in both the original and validation cohorts. Correlated functional status among segregating V segments might be attributable to linkage disequilibrium, but an unknown experimental factor could not be ruled out. Because HLA typing was missing for some donors at each locus, association tests included only the typed subset. A cluster of highly shared sequence variants was judged likely to represent a technical artifact of the sequencing pipeline. The cohort was sequenced for TCR beta chains only, and without alpha or paired-chain data the features that could be detected were limited. The authors suggested that the approach could potentially be extended to other disease states and immunological phenotypes. At a false discovery rate of 0.05, a later analysis linked roughly 17,000 TCR beta sequences to specific HLA alleles. According to a later analysis, TCR association rates differed among HLA loci, with DRB1 alleles showing the most associated TCRs and HLA-C alleles showing the fewest. Sequencing depth was assumed to be roughly uniform across donors in the presence/absence analyses, though that assumption may not hold. In a later analysis, HLA-associated TCR beta chains were found to be more clonally expanded and to have lower generation probabilities than equally common non-associated chains. Broadly in line with IMGT annotations, most TCR beta V segments showed up in productive rearrangements about 87% or about 30% of the time in an earlier analysis of about 500 of the donors. When HLA alleles, especially DR and DQ, strongly co-occurred, TCR associations were difficult to assign to individual alleles. In a later analysis, several top co-occurrence clusters were reported to appear linked to parvovirus B19, influenza, CMV and Epstein-Barr virus. Some IMGT-functional V segments, including TRBV6-2 and TRBV6-3, could not be told apart with the 87-base-pair reads, so those segments were excluded. For the cohort, immune exposure information was limited to CMV serostatus.

The germline V gene gives CDR1 as LGHNA and CDR2 as YNFKEQ. Unmatched junction bases come to 6, with V trimmed by 4 bases and J by 6 bases. The CDR3 runs 14 amino acids, cysteine and phenylalanine included. The CDR3 DNA has 42 bases and is translated from base 1. The cohort comprised 710 or so healthy bone marrow donors. Cohort members were all nominally healthy when sampled, although unrecorded immune exposures were likely present. The donor tested CMV seronegative, placing the donor among the roughly 340 seronegative members of the cohort. Each donor provided a peripheral blood sample, and peripheral blood mononuclear cells were used for TCR beta sequencing. Genomic DNA extraction from the blood cell samples was performed with the Qiagen DNeasy Blood Extraction Kit. The library was made by the immunoSEQ multiplex PCR assay. For the multiplex PCR, a mixture combining 60 forward primers for TCR Vbeta segments and 13 reverse primers for TCR Jbeta segments was used. Amplification of the CDR3 region of rearranged TCR beta genes was performed with a multiplex PCR assay on genomic DNA. On the Illumina HiSeq System, the amplified TCR beta libraries were sequenced as 87-base-pair reads. As for the authors' bioinformatics: A later analysis counted about 82 million unique TCR beta chains across the 550 to 800 repertoires, and around 9.9 million of these chains were shared by at least two donors. To remove PCR and sequencing errors, raw reads were error-corrected and collapsed into unique sequences using a nearest-neighbor algorithm that merged closely related sequences. Alignment of CDR3 sequences to IMGT reference sequences was used to assign V, D and J gene segments. Each retained sequence needed at least a six-nucleotide match to both a V gene segment and a J gene segment. Rearrangements were classified as productive when the CDR3 lacked stop codons and remained in frame with V and J, and all other rearrangements were classified as non-productive. CDR3 was defined by IMGT convention, running from the second conserved V-encoded cysteine to the conserved J-encoded phenylalanine. The earlier analysis of about 590 of the donors excluded sequences that lacked an unambiguous match to a single V gene segment. In an earlier analysis of roughly 600 of the donors, a V segment was called functional when productive rearrangements were above 56.7%, and segregating when the standard deviation between donors exceeded 5%. A statistical classification framework was built to diagnose cytomegalovirus status from the catalog of TCR beta chain sequences. In a later analysis, TCR nucleotide sequences were compared against IMGT/GENE-DB human TR gene sequences so that V and J genes could be assigned. The TCRdist pipeline was used in a later analysis to assign CDR3 sequences and most-parsimonious VDJ recombination scenarios. In a later analysis, each TCR beta chain was defined by its CDR3 amino acid sequence together with its V-gene family, and reads lacking a unique V-gene family were excluded. To address suspected cross-contamination and a sequencing artifact, a later analysis removed under 600 highly shared, low-generation-probability nucleotide sequences. In a later analysis, a clonal expansion index for each public chain was calculated from normalized within-repertoire ranks of inferred template counts. Generation probabilities in a later analysis came from a VDJ recombination model fitted to out-of-frame rearrangements, and those results were checked against IGoR. In a later analysis, hypergeometric tests were used to score TCR-TCR, TCR-HLA and TCR-CMV co-occurrence, with a repertoire-size bias correction applied to TCR pairs. False discovery rates were estimated in a later analysis by permuting HLA or CMV assignments 20 times. In a later analysis, co-occurring TCRs were grouped with DBSCAN, and TCRdist sequence similarity was added when clustering was performed within HLA-allele-positive subsets. Repertoires with fewer than 30,000 or more than 120,000 public chains, plus five repertoires with anomalous nucleotide sharing, were excluded from co-occurrence clustering. What TCRdb holds here is the immuneACCESS table cut down to in-frame rearrangements. Part of the clones is not present; checked against another copy, under half of the missing clones reflect an unresolved V gene, and the others are unexplained. V and J calls and clone size are as listed in that table; D and trimming were resolved from the DNA. In all, the sample holds 200,000 or so clones, and roughly 90% of those were seen once. 0.2% to 0.3% of the sample comes from the top ten.

A remark on this clone: Its antigen specificity is not known. The sample holds no much larger clone one base away, and base qualities are not on file.

This clonotype was obtained from a girl under two years old in good health and CMV-seronegative. Recombination joined TRBV4-2 with TRBJ2-3, and TRBD2 aligns with 8 junction nucleotides. Source material: PBMCs. The CDR3 has the sequence CASSPSGSKDTQYF. Read as DNA, the sequence is TGTGCCAGCAGCCCGAGCGGGAGTAAGGATACGCAGTATTTT.